This passage covers 13 T cell receptor beta chains from one sample sequenced in a study of graft-versus-host responses after intestinal transplantation. The data were produced by immunoSEQ multiplex PCR, yet TCRdb's version contains in-frame clones alone and is incomplete. The table records over 35,000 clones, about 89% of them present only once. This specimen was PBMCs, taken approximately 320 days after intestinal transplant. The receptors shown here come from a human patient who received an intestinal transplant, so some T cells may come from the graft donor.

The genes are TRBV7-6 and TRBJ2-5, with D possibly being TRBD2 (6 bases). The V end was cut by 5 bases, the J end by 2 bases, with 21 bases between. The CDR3 extends over 17 amino acids. CDR1 is SGHVS, CDR2 FNYEAQ, per germline. The CDR3 bases are TGTGCCAGCAGCAGAACCTTCAACTCGGGGAGGCAAGAGACCCAGTACTTC. It translates to CASSRTFNSGRQETQYF.

The V and J genes are TRBV4-1 and TRBJ2-1; no clear D gene. Germline assignment: CDR1 MGHRA and CDR2 YSYEKL. This CDR3 region has 16 residues. The V gene lost 0 bases and the J gene lost 2 bases, with 11 bases spanning the gap. CDR3 residues: CASSQDLTQAYNEQFF. For the CDR3, the DNA is TGCGCCAGCAGCCAAGATCTCACTCAGGCCTACAATGAGCAGTTCTTC.

V gene TRBV2 combines with J gene TRBJ2-1; D not resolved. Germline loops: CDR1 SNHLY, CDR2 FYNNEI. This CDR3 region has 18 residues. The ends were cut back, 6 bases at V and 0 bases at J, with 21 bases in the middle. CDR3 nucleotides: TGTGCCAGCAGGGGTATGTTAGGATCCCAGAGCTCCTACAATGAGCAGTTCTTC. Protein: CASRGMLGSQSSYNEQFF. Complete variable domain (other parts from reference TRBV2 and TRBJ2-1): EPEVTQTPSHQVTQMGQEVILRCVPISNHLYFYWYRQILGQKVEFLVSFYNNEISEKSEIFDDQFSVERPDGSNFTLKIRSTKLEDSAMYFCASRGMLGSQSSYNEQFFGPGTRLTVL.

V and J are TRBV2 and TRBJ1-1, with TRBD1 matching 9 bases. In germline, CDR1 is SNHLY, CDR2 FYNNEI. The CDR3 sequence is 17 residues long. The V and J ends lost 5 bases and 6 bases, in that order; junction bases with no gene match: 16. As DNA, the CDR3 is TGTGCCAGCAGTACTACGGACAGGGGCGGACCCTATGCTGAAGCTTTCTTT. Protein product: CASSTTDRGGPYAEAFF.

This clone was seen a handful of times. The chain joins TRBV29-1 to TRBJ2-3; no clear D. This CDR3 is built from 12 residues. Germline CDR1 is SQVTM and CDR2 is ANQGSEA. The germline V and J ends were trimmed by 3 bases and 6 bases, with 10 bases remaining between them. CDR3 in amino acids: CSVDDPQDTQYF. Written as DNA, the CDR3 is TGCAGCGTTGACGATCCGCAGGATACGCAGTATTTT.

V usage is TRBV2 and J usage is TRBJ2-1, with a tentative D call TRBD2 (6 bases). V gave up 5 bases and J gave up 7 bases, with 9 bases separating them. The germline V gene encodes CDR1 SNHLY and CDR2 FYNNEI. The CDR3 has 12 amino acids. This chain's CDR3 is CASSLRENEQFF. Written as DNA, the CDR3 is TGTGCCAGCAGTTTACGGGAGAATGAGCAGTTCTTC. The variable domain in full, with the rest retrieved from reference TRBV2 and TRBJ2-1, is EPEVTQTPSHQVTQMGQEVILRCVPISNHLYFYWYRQILGQKVEFLVSFYNNEISEKSEIFDDQFSVERPDGSNFTLKIRSTKLEDSAMYFCASSLRENEQFFGPGTRLTVL.

This clone was found once. The chain has TRBV15 and TRBJ2-3, with a weak D call TRBD1 (6 bases). The V gene lost 3 bases and the J gene lost 5 bases, with 12 bases spanning the gap. The CDR3 length is 14 residues. Germline V gene sequence: CDR1 LNHNV, CDR2 YYDKDF (reference sequence). CDR3 in DNA: TGTGCCACCAGCAGCACAGGGTTGCGAGATACGCAGTATTTT. It encodes CATSSTGLRDTQYF. Drawing the rest from reference TRBV15 and TRBJ2-3, the complete variable domain is DAMVIQNPRYQVTQFGKPVTLSCSQTLNHNVMYWYQQKSSQAPKLLFHYYDKDFNNEADTPDNFQSRRPNTSFCFLDIRSPGLGDTAMYLCATSSTGLRDTQYFGPGTRLTVL.

The chain links TRBV6-5 to TRBJ2-1, with 10 bases lining up with TRBD2. Germline CDR1 and CDR2: MNHEY and SVGAGI. The CDR3 contains 15 residues. Trimming cost V 5 bases and J 2 bases; bases outside gene matches: 3. This CDR3 is CASSKSGGAYNEQFF. The CDR3 region has the DNA TGTGCCAGCAGTAAAAGCGGGGGGGCCTACAATGAGCAGTTCTTC.

The chain has TRBV6-1 and TRBJ2-5; D remains unclear. With 1 base removed from V and 6 bases from J, the gap between germline ends came to 0 bases. There are 10 residues in the CDR3. Germline V gene sequence: CDR1 MNHNS, CDR2 SASEGT. The CDR3, as DNA: TGTGCCAGCAGTGAAGAGACCCAGTACTTC. This sequence encodes CASSEETQYF.

The chain recombines TRBV28 with TRBJ1-2, with a weak D call TRBD1 (6 bases). Germline CDR1 MDHEN, CDR2 SYDVKM. The V end lost 8 bases, the J end lost 1 base, and 14 bases lay between the germline ends. The CDR3 has 14 amino acids. CDR3 in amino acids: CASAGGGDNYGYTF. The CDR3 nucleotides are TGTGCCAGCGCCGGGGGGGGCGATAACTATGGCTACACCTTC.

This chain uses TRBV5-1 with TRBJ2-7; TRBD2 aligns across 11 bases. This CDR3 has 17 amino acids. Germline V gives CDR1 SGHRS, CDR2 YFSETQ. J gave up 0 bases and V 2 bases, and 7 bases lay outside the gene matches. DNA for the CDR3: TGCGCCAGCAGCTTCTCTTCCACTAGCGGGAGCTCCTACGAGCAGTACTTC. It is translated as CASSFSSTSGSSYEQYF.

The rearrangement joins TRBV6-6 to TRBJ2-3; 8 bases agree with TRBD2. The CDR3 consists of 16 residues. Germline values: CDR1 MNHNY, CDR2 SVGAGI (reference sequence). Trimming removed 0 bases from V and 4 bases from J; junction bases left unmatched: 6. CDR3 loop: CASSYSGSGVSDTQYF. The CDR3 DNA is TGTGCCAGCAGTTACTCGGGTAGCGGGGTTTCAGATACGCAGTATTTT.

The chain couples TRBV7-9 to TRBJ1-2; 9 nucleotides match TRBD1. The CDR3 spans 16 residues. Germline V gives CDR1 SEHNR, CDR2 FQNEAQ (reference sequence). After removal of 4 bases from V and 3 bases from J, the junction contained 9 bases not matched to a gene. Here the CDR3 DNA reads TGTGCCAGCAGCTGGGACAGGGAATTCCCTGACTATGGCTACACCTTC. This encodes CASSWDREFPDYGYTF.